This TCR beta chain was profiled in a study of regulatory T cells in long-lasting Graves disease. Regarding time point: persistent/refractory GD, antithyroid drugs over 5 years with positive TRAb. After RNA was extracted from PBMCs, the TCR library was made from it. There are 15 residues in the CDR3. The J segment lost 5 bases and the V segment lost 7 bases, leaving 9 bases of the junction unmatched. Construction of the TCR beta libraries employed iRepertoire HTBI primers in conjunction with Arm-PCR of CDR3 regions. TCRdb re-called the multiplex PCR reads through MiXCR, storing one row per CDR3 protein. This repertoire shows hundreds of thousands of distinct CDR3 sequences, about 18% found once; its top ten account for over 25%. At least ten counts were recorded for this clonotype.

The chain has TRBV12-3 or TRBV12-4 and TRBJ1-4; 8 bases match TRBD1. The TCR was taken from a female donor with Graves disease. The sample in question was peripheral blood mononuclear cells (PBMCs), obtained when the disease was refractory, from a patient treated with antithyroid drugs. The CDR3 nucleotides read TGTGCCAGCACCCGACAGGGGAGGATAAATGAAAAACTGTTTTTT. This gives the protein CASTRQGRINEKLFF.